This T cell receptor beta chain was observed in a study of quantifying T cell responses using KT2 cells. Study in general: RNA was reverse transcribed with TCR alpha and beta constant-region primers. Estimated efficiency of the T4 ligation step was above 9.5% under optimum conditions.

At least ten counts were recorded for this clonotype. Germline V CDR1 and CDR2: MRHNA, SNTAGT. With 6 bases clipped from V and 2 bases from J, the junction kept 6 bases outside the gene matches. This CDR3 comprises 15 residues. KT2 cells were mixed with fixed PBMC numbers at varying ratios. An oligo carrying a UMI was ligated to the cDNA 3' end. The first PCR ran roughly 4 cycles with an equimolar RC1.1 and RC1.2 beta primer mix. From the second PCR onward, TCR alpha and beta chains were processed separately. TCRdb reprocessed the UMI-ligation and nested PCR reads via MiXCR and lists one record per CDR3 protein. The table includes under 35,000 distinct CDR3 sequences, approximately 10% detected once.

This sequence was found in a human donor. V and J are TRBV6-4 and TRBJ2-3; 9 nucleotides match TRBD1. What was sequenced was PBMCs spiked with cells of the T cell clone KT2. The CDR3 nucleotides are TGTGCCAGCAGACGACAGGGGGGCACCACAGATACGCAGTATTTT. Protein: CASRRQGGTTDTQYF.